This TCR beta chain was recovered during a study of blood T cell repertoires in COVID-19. The CDR3 length is 17 residues. Germline V gene data show CDR1 as SGHRS and CDR2 as YFSETQ. V was shortened by 0 bases and J by 5 bases, with 17 bases between the two germline ends. Original methodology: Reference gene primer amplification gave nucleated cell count estimates. Assay: immunoSEQ multiplex PCR; the TCRdb copy retains only in-frame clones and omits some. D and trimming were read from the DNA, whereas the V and J calls and clone size are those reported in that table. The repertoire holds approximately 93,000 clones, with about nine tenths as singletons.

V and J are TRBV5-1 and TRBJ1-4, with a tentative D call TRBD1 (5 bases). This TCR derives from a man in his 60s with acute or convalescent COVID-19. Sequenced sample: peripheral blood. CDR3 bases: TGCGCCAGCAGCTTGGCCGGCGGGACCGGTCCGAATGAAAAACTGTTTTTT. Translated: CASSLAGGTGPNEKLFF.